This T cell receptor beta chain is drawn from a study of spatial heterogeneity in lung cancer (dated by TCRdb to the late 2010s). Concerning the study at large: Beta-chain transcripts were consistently detected in greater numbers than alpha-chain transcripts, which likely reflects a higher abundance of beta-chain transcripts. In the raw uncorrected reads, each unique combination of TCR and UMI appeared more than ten times on average. In non-small cell lung cancer, the study made a quantitative comparison of TCR alpha and beta repertoires among multiple tumor regions, matched nontumor lung and blood. Nonsynonymous mutation counts, determined by whole-exome sequencing of tumor tissue, were related to features of the TCR repertoire. Both alpha and beta chains were TCR-sequenced in samples taken at surgery, namely 220 tumor regions, around 64 matched nontumor lung samples and some 53 PBMC samples.

Comments on this clonotype: Its binding antigen is unknown. The sample holds no much larger clone one base away, and base qualities are not on file.

The germline V gene gives CDR1 as SGHTA and CDR2 as FQGNSA. After removal of 4 bases from V and 6 bases from J, the junction retains 8 bases not matched to a gene. Reading from cysteine to phenylalanine, the CDR3 counts 15 amino acids. Just the 45-base CDR3 DNA is kept, in frame starting at base 1. Receptor libraries were prepared by 5' RACE. Sequencer: NextSeq 500. To allow correction of PCR and sequencing errors, the TCR library protocol tagged every TCR cDNA molecule with a unique molecular identifier. As for the authors' bioinformatics: TCR identification, UMI-based error correction and CDR3 extraction were all carried out with Decombinator tools. TCRs above a frequency of 2 per 1,000, corresponding to the top 1% of the tumor frequency distribution, were defined as expanded. Renyi diversity was calculated using the R vegan package after each repertoire was subsampled 100 times to 5,000 TCRs. CDR3 similarity networks were built from amino acid triplet string-kernel similarity, with CDR3s being connected when pairwise similarity was above 0.82. The public reads were run again by TCRdb, first through fastp at Q25 and then through MiXCR, and only productive beta chains were kept. All rows with the same CDR3 protein become a single entry with the most common DNA and genes. TCRdb, not the authors, supplied the V and J calls. This sample is represented by approximately 92,000 distinct CDR3 sequences; around 12% of them were singletons. 35% to 45% of the sample goes to the ten largest clones.

The sample's time point, from its label and the paper: sample taken at primary tumor resection. The donors were some 72 patients from the lung TRACERx cohort who had early-stage, untreated non-small cell lung cancer. For TCR sequencing, whole RNA was extracted from tumor and nontumor lung tissue, or from cryopreserved PBMC samples, and no cell sorting was done. A patient was chosen for TCR sequencing only when enough RNA was available from at least two tumor regions. Overall study results and their limits: Confirming at a functional level the hypothesis that regional TCRs recognize regional mutations was considered to require additional single-cell paired TCR alpha and beta sequencing. Ubiquitous expanded tumor TCRs showed up in blood more often at tumor resection than at routine follow-up.

The clonotype was recovered from a male donor with early-stage non-small cell lung cancer. Sequencing was performed on PBMCs, taken at surgery. The chain is encoded by TRBV7-2 joined to TRBJ2-1; a stretch of 8 junction bases matches TRBD2. The encoded CDR3 is CASSSPGGAINEQFF. DNA sequence: TGTGCCAGCAGCTCTCCCGGGGGGGCCATCAATGAGCAGTTCTTC.